These 16 T cell receptor beta chains were all obtained from the same sample, sequenced in a study of blood T cell repertoires in COVID-19. Here immunoSEQ multiplex PCR was the method, and the copy in TCRdb shows in-frame clones only, minus some. The repertoire holds around 79,000 clones, with 88% as singletons. The sample taken for sequencing was peripheral blood. Receptors were obtained from a human donor in a cohort sampled during active COVID-19.

The chain has TRBV6-4 and TRBJ2-1, with 8 bases matching TRBD2. The CDR3 spans 15 residues. CDR1 is MRHNA and CDR2 is SNTAGT in the germline V gene. V lost 5 bases and J lost 8; bases outside the gene matches: 11. The DNA of the CDR3 is TGTGCCAGCAGTCCAGCTAGCGGGCCCGGCTATGAGCAGTTCTTC. Amino acid sequence: CASSPASGPGYEQFF.

J is TRBJ2-7 and V is TRBV10-3; 7 nucleotides agree with TRBD1. There are 12 residues in the CDR3. Looked up from germline, CDR1 is ENHRY and CDR2 is SYGVKD. J was trimmed by 5 bases and V by 6 bases; bases with no gene match: 4. The chain's CDR3 is CAIRGTEHEQYF. The CDR3 bases are TGTGCCATCAGGGGGACAGAGCACGAGCAGTACTTC.

The chain has TRBV6-5 and TRBJ2-2; TRBD1 is a possible D gene (6 bases). There are 14 residues in the CDR3. The germline V gene has CDR1 MNHEY and CDR2 SVGAGI. V lost 4 bases, J lost 3 bases, and 9 bases lay in between. CDR3 nucleotides: TGTGCCAGCAGTTGGAACAGGGACACCGGGGAGCTGTTTTTT. As protein: CASSWNRDTGELFF.

The genes are TRBV7-8 and TRBJ2-1, with 10 bases fitting TRBD2. The CDR3 spans 18 residues. J lost 1 base, V lost 5 bases, and 11 bases had no gene match. Germline CDR1 reads SGHVS; CDR2 reads FQNEAQ. CDR3 protein: CASSPRTSGQSSYNEQFF. CDR3 DNA: TGTGCCAGCAGCCCCCGGACTAGCGGCCAGAGTTCCTACAATGAGCAGTTCTTC.

Judged by abundance, this clone is medium-sized. The chain uses TRBV19 and TRBJ1-3; TRBD1 agrees at 7 bases. The CDR3 has 16 residues. Germline V lookup: CDR1 LNHDA, CDR2 SQIVND (reference sequence). V was clipped by 4 bases and J by 2 bases; unmatched bases: 8. CDR3 region: CASSTDPGTAGNTIYF. The CDR3 DNA sequence: TGTGCCAGTAGTACCGACCCCGGGACAGCTGGAAACACCATATATTTT.

The genes are TRBV29-1 and TRBJ1-3; possibly TRBD1 for D (5 bases). Deletions cut 8 bases from V and 0 bases from J, with 11 bases between. CDR1 is SQVTM, CDR2 ANQGSEA, per germline. The CDR3 spans 13 residues. The CDR3 here is CSIPDNSGNTIYF. In nucleotides, the CDR3 is TGCAGCATACCGGACAACTCTGGAAACACCATATATTTT. The whole variable domain, filled in from reference TRBV29-1 and TRBJ1-3, reads SAVISQKPSRDICQRGTSLTIQCQVDSQVTMMFWYRQQPGQSLTLIATANQGSEATYESGFVIDKFPISRPNLTFSTLTVSNMSPEDSSIYLCSIPDNSGNTIYFGEGSWLTVV.

This chain joins TRBV15 and TRBJ2-3, with TRBD1 identical over 9 bases. The V gene's germline CDR1 is LNHNV and CDR2 YYDKDF (reference sequence). The CDR3 consists of 16 residues. V gave up 5 bases and J gave up 0 bases; unmatched junction bases: 6. In nucleotides, the CDR3 is TGTGCCACCAGCGGATGGGACAGGGAAAGCACAGATACGCAGTATTTT. Its translation: CATSGWDRESTDTQYF.

V usage is TRBV7-2 and J usage is TRBJ2-2, with TRBD1 as a possible D gene (6 bases). Per germline, CDR1 SGHTA and CDR2 FQGNSA. Trimming removed 6 bases from V and 7 bases from J, with 15 bases in between. This CDR3 contains 14 residues. CDR3 loop: CASRYNRESGELFF. The CDR3 DNA follows: TGTGCCAGCAGATATAACAGGGAAAGCGGGGAGCTGTTTTTT.

The rearrangement links TRBV5-1 to TRBJ2-3; 7 nucleotides match TRBD1. There are 16 residues in the CDR3. The germline CDR1 and CDR2 sequences are SGHRS and YFSETQ. The trim removed 2 bases at V and 2 bases at J, leaving 8 bases unmatched. The CDR3: CASSLRPTGATDTQYF. CDR3 bases: TGCGCCAGCAGCTTAAGGCCAACAGGGGCCACAGATACGCAGTATTTT.

The chain links TRBV7-9 to TRBJ1-2, with D perhaps matching TRBD1 (5 bases). CDR1 and CDR2 from the germline V gene are SEHNR and FQNEAQ (reference sequence). The CDR3 totals 13 residues. The V end lost 2 bases, the J end lost 3 bases, and 7 bases lay between the germline ends. CDR3 protein: CASSLSRDYGYTF. CDR3 DNA sequence: TGTGCCAGCAGCTTATCCAGGGACTATGGCTACACCTTC.

The V gene is TRBV27, the J gene TRBJ2-2; D gene unclear. Germline values: CDR1 MNHEY, CDR2 SMNVEV (reference sequence). The V end lost 6 bases, the J end lost 8 bases, and 22 bases lay between the germline ends. This CDR3 has 16 residues. The CDR3 nucleotides are TGTGCCAGCAGACCTCCGAAAGCGACTCACGTGGGGGAGCTGTTTTTT. It is translated as CASRPPKATHVGELFF.

This clone has more than one count but fewer than ten. The rearrangement uses TRBV5-6 and TRBJ2-7, with TRBD1 matching 9 bases. The germline V gene encodes CDR1 SGHDT and CDR2 YYEEEE. There are 15 residues in the CDR3. V gave up 4 bases and J gave up 5 bases; unmatched junction bases: 10. This chain's CDR3 is CASSGSGQGKHEQYF. In DNA form, the CDR3 reads TGTGCCAGCAGCGGATCGGGACAGGGTAAACACGAGCAGTACTTC.

The chain carries TRBV23-1 and TRBJ2-3, with 7 positions matching TRBD2. TRBV23-1 carries the ORF label, with uncertain function. The trim removed 6 bases at V and 0 bases at J, leaving 24 bases unmatched. This CDR3 comprises 21 residues. CDR3 amino acids: CASSPLEPGGLQTISTDTQYF. In nucleotides, the CDR3 is TGCGCCAGCAGCCCCCTCGAACCGGGAGGCCTACAAACCATTAGCACAGATACGCAGTATTTT.

The genes are TRBV5-4 and TRBJ1-6; 7 bases are shared with TRBD1. This CDR3 region has 14 residues. V trimming: 4 bases; J trimming: 9 bases; junction bases outside the gene matches: 7. Germline CDR1 SGHNT, CDR2 YYREEE (reference sequence). CDR3 residues: CASSTGTAISPLHF. In DNA, the CDR3 is TGTGCCAGCAGCACCGGGACAGCAATTTCACCCCTCCACTTT.

The chain joins TRBV9 to TRBJ2-1; 8 nucleotides line up with TRBD1. Germline trimming cut 3 bases from V and 9 bases from J; bases unmatched to any gene: 11. CDR1 and CDR2 (germline): SGDLS, YYNGEE. The CDR3 runs 15 residues. The CDR3 loop is CASSDTGQGFGEQFF. In nucleotides, the CDR3 is TGTGCCAGCAGCGATACCGGACAGGGATTCGGTGAGCAGTTCTTC.

The chain recombines TRBV11-2 with TRBJ1-3; D is perhaps TRBD1 (6 bases). The germline V gene encodes CDR1 SGHAT and CDR2 FQNNGV. The CDR3 extends over 19 amino acids. V lost 5 bases to trimming and J lost 0 bases, with 23 bases between them. CDR3 in DNA: TGTGCCAGCAGCCCCCTCGGCGGGGGCCCTTTAAGCTCTGGAAACACCATATATTTT. Its translation: CASSPLGGGPLSSGNTIYF.